This TCR beta chain was retrieved from a study of T-cell reconstitution after alpha-beta-depleted transplantation in children. Study-wide points: Several patients had high TCRbeta diversity at day 60; it came from surviving recipient T cells and thymic progenitors. Several hundred expanded graft clones reportedly were the source of alpha-beta T cells about two months after transplant. T-cell counts and diversity at one year following transplant were attributed mainly to newly produced T cells.

V was shortened by 1 base and J by 2 bases, with 12 bases between the two germline ends. Germline CDR1 and CDR2: SGHRS and YFSETQ. This CDR3 region has 15 residues. Unique molecular identifiers were incorporated when the TCRbeta library was constructed. In TCRdb, the PCR reads were re-called with MiXCR into one record per CDR3 protein. The sample includes about 900,000 distinct CDR3 sequences, around 30% of them seen just once. This clonotype was found once. Its antigen is unidentified. The TCR was taken from a boy in the first two years of life who had a stem cell transplant for SCID, so the T cells may come from the graft donor. V usage is TRBV5-1 and J usage is TRBJ1-2; D not certain. The material sequenced was PBMCs, mostly from graft donor cells, taken 360 days after TCRalphabeta/CD19-depleted stem cell transplant. The CDR3 reads CASSLNHGPNYGYTF. As DNA, the CDR3 is TGCGCCAGCAGCTTGAATCACGGGCCAAACTATGGCTACACCTTC.